Following are 30 T cell receptor beta chains from one sample sequenced in a study of graft-versus-host responses after intestinal transplantation. The data were produced by immunoSEQ multiplex PCR, yet TCRdb's version contains in-frame clones alone and is incomplete. The sample contains more than 80,000 clones, approximately 90% of which appear only once. These receptors have no identified antigens. This material consisted of unstimulated CD4+ T cells sorted from spleen or lymph node cells, taken before transplant. Receptors originate from a human donor who was the organ donor for an intestinal transplant.

Worth noting for this clone: This sample also contains other DNA sequences that code for the same CDR3. This sequence joins TRBV11-1 and TRBJ2-7; D remains unclear. The V end was cut by 1 base, the J end by 2 bases, with 9 bases between. The CDR3 runs 14 residues. Germline V gene sequence: CDR1 SGHAT, CDR2 FQDESV (reference sequence). The CDR3 DNA sequence: TGTGCCAGCAGCTTAGAGCAGGCCACCTACGAGCAGTACTTC. This encodes CASSLEQATYEQYF. Full variable domain (outside the CDR3, taken from reference TRBV11-1 and TRBJ2-7): EAEVAQSPRYKITEKSQAVAFWCDPISGHATLYWYRQILGQGPELLVQFQDESVVDDSQLPKDRFSAERLKGVDSTLKIQPAELGDSAMYLCASSLEQATYEQYFGPGTRLTVT.

The chain combines TRBV7-8 with TRBJ2-3; 11 bases match TRBD2. The trim removed 3 bases at V and 3 bases at J, leaving 14 bases unmatched. From germline, CDR1 is SGHVS and CDR2 FQNEAQ. The length of the CDR3 is 19 residues. CDR3 region: CASSFPPAASGRSTDTQYF. In DNA form, the CDR3 reads TGTGCCAGCAGCTTCCCCCCAGCGGCTAGCGGGAGGAGTACAGATACGCAGTATTTT.

This sequence joins TRBV7-2 and TRBJ2-2, with D possibly matching TRBD2 (5 bases). CDR3 length equals 15 residues. The V end was cut by 1 base, the J end by 6 bases, with 12 bases between. Germline CDR1 reads SGHTA; CDR2 reads FQGNSA. The CDR3 sequence: CASSLGPSLAGELFF. CDR3 sequence (DNA): TGTGCCAGCAGCTTAGGCCCTAGCTTGGCCGGGGAGCTGTTTTTT.

The chain carries TRBV7-2 and TRBJ1-5; D not certain. The CDR3 sequence is 12 residues long. Germline lookup yields CDR1 SGHTA and CDR2 FQGNSA. V dropped 5 bases and J dropped 4 bases, with 6 bases sitting between them. The CDR3 DNA reads TGTGCCAGCAGCCCTCCTAATCAGCCCCAGCATTTT. Its translation is CASSPPNQPQHF.

The V gene is TRBV7-9, the J gene TRBJ1-6; no clear D. Germline CDR1 is SEHNR and CDR2 is FQNEAQ (reference sequence). This CDR3 has 17 amino acids. V gave up 1 base and J gave up 0 bases, with 10 bases separating them. CDR3 region: CASSLGVASSYNSPLHF. The CDR3, as DNA: TGTGCCAGCAGCTTAGGTGTAGCGAGCTCCTATAATTCACCCCTCCACTTT.

The chain carries TRBV7-9 and TRBJ2-3; the match to TRBD2 covers 10 bases. Trimming cost V 5 bases and J 0 bases; bases outside gene matches: 11. CDR3 length: 18 amino acids. The germline CDR1 and CDR2 sequences are SEHNR and FQNEAQ (reference sequence). Here the CDR3 DNA reads TGTGCCAGCAGCCCCGTTTTTTCTAGCGGGAGAAGCACAGATACGCAGTATTTT. Its translation is CASSPVFSSGRSTDTQYF.

The chain has TRBV11-2 and TRBJ2-7; 10 nucleotides match TRBD2. V lost 4 bases and J lost 5; bases outside the gene matches: 5. In germline, CDR1 is SGHAT, CDR2 FQNNGV. The CDR3 loop spans 14 amino acids. The CDR3 DNA follows: TGTGCCAGCAGCTCACTAGCGGGGTCCCACGAGCAGTACTTC. This translates into CASSSLAGSHEQYF.

The J gene is TRBJ1-1, the V gene TRBV6-6; D is perhaps TRBD1 (6 bases). The CDR3 is 13 amino acids. The germline V gene has CDR1 MNHNY and CDR2 SVGAGI (reference sequence). The V end lost 6 bases, the J end lost 1 base, and 9 bases lay between the germline ends. The DNA for the CDR3 is TGTGCCAGCAGCCTGGACAGGAACACTGAAGCTTTCTTT. Translated: CASSLDRNTEAFF.

The rearrangement joins TRBV5-6 to TRBJ1-3; TRBD1 aligns across 7 bases. Germline V CDR1 and CDR2: SGHDT, YYEEEE. The CDR3 loop spans 12 amino acids. Trimming removed 6 bases from V and 8 bases from J; junction bases left unmatched: 5. CDR3 DNA: TGTGCCAGCACGACAGGGTATGACACCATATATTTT. This encodes CASTTGYDTIYF.

The chain combines TRBV2 with TRBJ2-2; tentative D call: TRBD2 (6 bases). The germline CDR1 and CDR2 sequences are SNHLY and FYNNEI. V was trimmed by 8 bases and J by 0 bases, leaving 10 bases between them. The length of the CDR3 is 14 residues. CDR3 loop: CASGLYANTGELFF. The CDR3 nucleotides read TGTGCCAGCGGACTATACGCGAACACCGGGGAGCTGTTTTTT.

The rearrangement joins TRBV4-2 to TRBJ2-3; TRBD2 aligns across 9 bases. Germline V CDR1 and CDR2: LGHNA, YNFKEQ. This CDR3 is built from 16 residues. J lost 3 bases, V lost 0 bases, and 4 bases had no gene match. The CDR3 nucleotides read TGTGCCAGCAGCCAAGAATTCGCGGGGGGGACAGATACGCAGTATTTT. It is translated as CASSQEFAGGTDTQYF.

The chain employs TRBV28 and TRBJ1-3; D is ambiguous. This CDR3 is built from 14 residues. Per the germline V gene, CDR1 is MDHEN and CDR2 is SYDVKM. Trimming stripped 9 bases from V and 0 bases from J, with 12 bases between. The chain's CDR3 is CASTTGSSGNTIYF. The CDR3 DNA follows: TGTGCCAGTACTACCGGGTCCTCTGGAAACACCATATATTTT.

J is TRBJ2-7 and V is TRBV13; no definite D call. CDR3 size: 16 residues. Germline lookup yields CDR1 PRHDT and CDR2 FYEKMQ (reference sequence). V was cut by 5 bases and J by 4 bases, with 21 bases left in between. The CDR3 coding sequence is TGTGCCAGCAGCCGATTGCTTGCGGCGCCTCTTTACGAGCAGTACTTC. Residues: CASSRLLAAPLYEQYF.

V usage is TRBV19 and J usage is TRBJ2-1; possibly TRBD1 for D (5 bases). Trimming shortened V by 5 bases and J by 0 bases, and 11 bases separated the two germline ends. This CDR3 comprises 15 residues. The germline V gene encodes CDR1 LNHDA and CDR2 SQIVND (reference sequence). This chain's CDR3 is CASSLGRISYNEQFF. Written as DNA, the CDR3 is TGTGCCAGTAGTTTGGGGCGTATCTCCTACAATGAGCAGTTCTTC.

This clone has just a few counts. This chain links TRBV5-5 with TRBJ1-2, with 9 bases matching TRBD1. Trimming removed 0 bases from V and 6 bases from J; junction bases left unmatched: 9. The germline V gene encodes CDR1 SGHKS and CDR2 YYEKEE (reference sequence). This CDR3 spans 16 amino acids. The CDR3 DNA follows: TGTGCCAGCAGCTTGGTCGGGGGGACAGGGTGGAATGGCTACACCTTC. Translation gives CASSLVGGTGWNGYTF. Filled out from reference TRBV5-5 and TRBJ1-2, the complete variable domain reads DAGVTQSPTHLIKTRGQQVTLRCSPISGHKSVSWYQQVLGQGPQFIFQYYEKEERGRGNFPDRFSARQFPNYSSELNVNALLLGDSALYLCASSLVGGTGWNGYTFGSGTRLTVV.

The chain employs TRBV7-2 and TRBJ1-2; 8 bases fit TRBD1. The CDR3 sequence is 16 residues long. J was trimmed by 4 bases and V by 5 bases; bases with no gene match: 12. Germline V gene data show CDR1 as SGHTA and CDR2 as FQGNSA. The CDR3 loop reads CASSPTGGGRIYGYTF. Here the CDR3 DNA reads TGTGCCAGCAGCCCCACAGGGGGGGGACGGATCTATGGCTACACCTTC. Complete variable domain (other parts from reference TRBV7-2 and TRBJ1-2): GAGVSQSPSNKVTEKGKDVELRCDPISGHTALYWYRQSLGQGLEFLIYFQGNSAPDKSGLPSDRFSAERTGGSVSTLTIQRTQQEDSAVYLCASSPTGGGRIYGYTFGSGTRLTVV.

The V gene is TRBV5-1, the J gene TRBJ1-2; D might be TRBD1 (5 bases). V was clipped by 5 bases and J by 2 bases, with 10 bases between them. Per the germline V gene, CDR1 is SGHRS and CDR2 is YFSETQ. The CDR3 runs 13 residues. The CDR3 is CASRVRQNYGYTF. DNA of the CDR3: TGCGCCAGCAGGGTTCGACAGAACTATGGCTACACCTTC.

This chain uses TRBV7-3 with TRBJ2-1, with a possible D match to TRBD2 (6 bases). Germline V gene data show CDR1 as SGHTA and CDR2 as FQGTGA. V lost 2 bases, J lost 5 bases, and 16 bases lay in between. This CDR3 region has 16 residues. The CDR3 reads CASSLGPGLTNNEQFF. The CDR3 DNA is TGTGCCAGCAGCTTAGGGCCGGGACTTACAAACAATGAGCAGTTCTTC. Using reference TRBV7-3 and TRBJ2-1 for the parts outside the CDR3, the full variable domain is GAGVSQTPSNKVTEKGKYVELRCDPISGHTALYWYRQSLGQGPEFLIYFQGTGAADDSGLPNDRFFAVRPEGSVSTLKIQRTERGDSAVYLCASSLGPGLTNNEQFFGPGTRLTVL.

The gene calls are TRBV4-2 and TRBJ2-7, with TRBD2 matching over 12 bases. CDR1 and CDR2 from the germline V gene are LGHNA and YNFKEQ. V shed 1 base, J shed 3 bases, and the junction held 4 bases outside the gene matches. The CDR3 length is 16 residues. CDR3 protein: CASSQGRTSGNYEQYF. CDR3 in DNA: TGTGCCAGCAGCCAAGGTCGGACTAGCGGGAACTACGAGCAGTACTTC.

To note about this clone: One end of the junction does not line up with germline, which may come from a read error. The J gene is TRBJ1-4, the V gene TRBV4-2; 7 nucleotides align to TRBD1. Germline V gene data show CDR1 as LGHNA and CDR2 as YNFKEQ. The CDR3 loop spans 15 amino acids. The CDR3 protein is CASSSDRGRTRRAIF. The CDR3 nucleotides are TGTGCCAGCAGCAGCGATAGGGGGCGGACAAGGCGGGCTATTTTT.

The chain is built from TRBV7-9 and TRBJ1-2; D not certain. CDR3 length: 13 amino acids. Germline-derived CDR1 and CDR2 are SEHNR and FQNEAQ (reference sequence). The V end was cut by 5 bases, the J end by 8 bases, with 15 bases between. This chain's CDR3 is CASSQSPGYGYTF. In DNA form, the CDR3 reads TGTGCCAGCAGCCAAAGCCCGGGGTACGGCTACACCTTC.

This chain links TRBV19 with TRBJ1-2; possible D gene TRBD1, 6 bases. Germline-derived CDR1 and CDR2 are LNHDA and SQIVND (reference sequence). The CDR3 consists of 15 residues. Trimming removed 7 bases from V and 0 bases from J, with 15 bases in between. The CDR3 protein is CASTIRTAANYGYTF. CDR3 sequence (DNA): TGTGCCAGTACCATTCGGACAGCCGCTAACTATGGCTACACCTTC.

J is TRBJ1-2 and V is TRBV7-2; no clear D gene. This CDR3 has 12 amino acids. V lost 4 bases, J lost 1 base, and 4 bases lay in between. CDR1 is SGHTA, CDR2 FQGNSA, per germline. CDR3 nucleotides: TGTGCCAGCAGCTCTCTTAACTATGGCTACACCTTC. Amino acid sequence: CASSSLNYGYTF.

This chain links TRBV7-3 with TRBJ2-3; D might be TRBD1 (5 bases). There are 13 residues in the CDR3. The germline V gene encodes CDR1 SGHTA and CDR2 FQGTGA. V was pared by 2 bases and J by 4 bases, with 7 bases between. The CDR3 region is CASSLAGPDTQYF. The CDR3 region has the DNA TGTGCCAGCAGCTTAGCAGGGCCAGATACGCAGTATTTT.

In its sample, this clone was seen once. The chain joins TRBV5-4 to TRBJ2-2, with 10 bases that match TRBD2. This CDR3 has 15 amino acids. V dropped 4 bases and J dropped 7; count of bases not matched to a gene: 7. Germline loops: CDR1 SGHNT, CDR2 YYREEE (reference sequence). CDR3 DNA: TGTGCCAGCAGCCCTCTAGCGGGAGTCTACGGGGAGCTGTTTTTT. Its protein product is CASSPLAGVYGELFF.

This chain links TRBV28 with TRBJ2-5; D may be TRBD2 (6 bases). CDR1 is MDHEN and CDR2 is SYDVKM in the germline V gene. CDR3 length: 15 amino acids. The V gene lost 2 bases and the J gene lost 9 bases, with 19 bases spanning the gap. CDR3 nucleotides: TGTGCCAGCAGTTTAGGGGGGTCCCCGACCGAGGCCCAGTACTTC. Translation: CASSLGGSPTEAQYF.

This sequence joins TRBV4-1 and TRBJ1-3; a weak D match, TRBD1 (6 bases). CDR1 MGHRA and CDR2 YSYEKL come from the germline V gene. The CDR3 extends over 16 amino acids. V was pared by 3 bases and J by 2 bases, with 14 bases between. The CDR3 region is CASSQPVGATGNTIYF. The DNA of the CDR3 is TGCGCCAGCAGCCAGCCCGTGGGGGCGACTGGAAACACCATATATTTT.

This sequence joins TRBV19 and TRBJ1-5, with a weak D call TRBD1 (5 bases). Trimming removed 2 bases at V and 7 bases at J, with 9 bases between. CDR1 and CDR2 (germline): LNHDA, SQIVND (reference sequence). There are 13 residues in the CDR3. CDR3 in amino acids: CASSIPGIQPQHF. CDR3 DNA: TGTGCCAGTAGTATACCAGGGATACAGCCCCAGCATTTT.

The chain is built from TRBV29-1 and TRBJ2-7; TRBD2 might be the D (6 bases). The CDR3 extends over 12 amino acids. From germline, CDR1 is SQVTM and CDR2 ANQGSEA. Trimming removed 4 bases from V and 2 bases from J, with 9 bases in between. The CDR3 loop reads CSVGGEAYEQYF. Written as DNA, the CDR3 is TGCAGCGTTGGGGGGGAAGCCTACGAGCAGTACTTC.

The chain is built from TRBV4-1 and TRBJ2-2, with 7 bases identical to TRBD1. From germline, CDR1 is MGHRA and CDR2 YSYEKL. There are 15 residues in the CDR3. The J segment lost 4 bases and the V segment lost 6 bases, leaving 8 bases of the junction unmatched. The CDR3 loop reads CASRQTGSATGELFF. CDR3 nucleotide sequence: TGCGCCAGCAGGCAGACAGGGTCGGCCACCGGGGAGCTGTTTTTT.